These 19 T cell receptor beta chains came from one sample sequenced in a study of cytomegalovirus exposure and HLA in healthy donors. The PCR had 60 Vbeta and 13 Jbeta primers. Sequenced by immunoSEQ multiplex PCR; TCRdb stores in-frame clones only, minus some. The sample includes 120,000 or so clones, about 76% of them seen just once. Sample: PBMCs. Every receptor here comes from a woman aged 35 to 49 in good health and CMV-seronegative.

The J gene is TRBJ2-7, the V gene TRBV12-5; 9 bases are shared with TRBD1. J lost 2 bases, V lost 1 base, and 12 bases had no gene match. CDR3 length: 18 residues. The germline gives CDR1 LGHNT, CDR2 FRNRAP. This chain's CDR3 is CASGLAFVTGTGPYEQYF. CDR3 in DNA: TGTGCTAGTGGTTTGGCCTTCGTAACCGGGACAGGGCCCTACGAGCAGTACTTC.

The chain carries TRBV28 and TRBJ2-1; 9 bases match TRBD1. V lost 4 bases and J lost 5; bases outside the gene matches: 9. The CDR3 sequence is 16 residues long. In germline, CDR1 is MDHEN, CDR2 SYDVKM. The DNA for the CDR3 is TGTGCCAGCAGTTCCTCCGGACAGGGGATCGACAATGAGCAGTTCTTC. Translation gives CASSSSGQGIDNEQFF.

The rearrangement links TRBV7-9 to TRBJ1-2, with 8 bases fitting TRBD1. The CDR3 is 14 amino acids. V lost 3 bases and J lost 7; bases outside the gene matches: 7. CDR1 and CDR2 (germline): SEHNR, FQNEAQ (reference sequence). CDR3 DNA sequence: TGTGCCAGCAGCTTTGGACAGGGAGGGTTTGGCTACACCTTC. It specifies CASSFGQGGFGYTF.

This chain connects TRBV18 to TRBJ1-2; 11 positions match TRBD1. The germline V gene has CDR1 KGHSH and CDR2 LQKENI. The CDR3 contains 14 residues. V lost 3 bases, J lost 8 bases, and 5 bases stayed unmatched. As DNA, the CDR3 is TGTGCCAGCTCACCCGGACAGGGGGCGAGCGGCTACACCTTC. Its translation: CASSPGQGASGYTF.

V gene TRBV7-2 combines with J gene TRBJ1-5, with D possibly being TRBD1 (5 bases). V dropped 3 bases and J dropped 5 bases, with 8 bases sitting between them. The CDR3 consists of 13 residues. Germline lookup yields CDR1 SGHTA and CDR2 FQGNSA. Here the CDR3 DNA reads TGTGCCAGCAGCTTCCTCAGGGATCAGCCCCAGCATTTT. Its protein product is CASSFLRDQPQHF.

The rearrangement links TRBV4-1 to TRBJ2-1; TRBD2 aligns across 7 bases. Per germline, CDR1 MGHRA and CDR2 YSYEKL. The junction had 2 bases not matched to a gene; V was cut back by 0 bases and J by 0 bases. The length of the CDR3 is 16 residues. The CDR3, as DNA: TGCGCCAGCAGCCAAGAGCGGGGGAGCTCCTACAATGAGCAGTTCTTC. Translation gives CASSQERGSSYNEQFF.

The chain uses TRBV2 and TRBJ1-6, with D perhaps TRBD1 (5 bases). The germline gives CDR1 SNHLY, CDR2 FYNNEI. The CDR3 runs to 15 residues. Trimming pared 2 bases from V and 5 bases from J, leaving 10 bases between. The CDR3 region is CASSEIGANNSPLHF. The DNA for the CDR3 is TGTGCCAGCAGTGAAATTGGGGCAAATAATTCACCCCTCCACTTT.

This chain links TRBV10-3 with TRBJ1-3; D not resolved. V lost 6 bases to trimming and J lost 4 bases, with 13 bases between them. This CDR3 is built from 14 residues. Germline loops: CDR1 ENHRY, CDR2 SYGVKD. The DNA for the CDR3 is TGTGCCATCAGGGTAGAGAGTCCCGGAAACACCATATATTTT. This sequence encodes CAIRVESPGNTIYF.

The rearrangement uses TRBV19 and TRBJ1-2, with 8 bases that match TRBD1. The CDR3 extends over 17 amino acids. Germline V gene data show CDR1 as LNHDA and CDR2 as SQIVND (reference sequence). After removal of 7 bases from V and 3 bases from J, the junction contained 16 bases not matched to a gene. CDR3 in DNA: TGTGCCAGTACCTCAGGCCAGCTCGGACAGGGATACTATGGCTACACCTTC. This translates into CASTSGQLGQGYYGYTF.

This clone was seen more than once but under ten times. V gene TRBV4-1 combines with J gene TRBJ1-2; D perhaps matches TRBD1 (5 bases). CDR3 length: 15 amino acids. Trimming stripped 0 bases from V and 5 bases from J, with 13 bases between. Per germline, CDR1 MGHRA and CDR2 YSYEKL. CDR3 region: CASSQEGAGLYGYTF. The CDR3 DNA reads TGCGCCAGCAGCCAAGAAGGGGCAGGGCTATATGGCTACACCTTC.

This chain joins TRBV6-6 and TRBJ2-1; 11 bases agree with TRBD2. The ends lost 6 bases at V and 5 bases at J; junction bases unmatched: 6. The CDR3 covers 15 residues. Germline loops: CDR1 MNHNY, CDR2 SVGAGI (reference sequence). CDR3 sequence: CASRGTSGGDNEQFF. CDR3 sequence (DNA): TGTGCCAGCAGGGGTACTAGCGGGGGAGACAATGAGCAGTTCTTC.

Remarks on this clone: An end of the junction differs from the germline gene, which may be a read error. This chain links TRBV18 with TRBJ1-1, with 9 bases matching TRBD1. The CDR3 is made up of 16 amino acids. CDR1 KGHSH and CDR2 LQKENI come from the germline V gene. The CDR3 DNA is TGTGCCAGCTCCCCACAGGGGGCGAATTCTCGGACTGAAGCTTTCTTT. It is translated as CASSPQGANSRTEAFF.

The chain couples TRBV25-1 to TRBJ2-7; TRBD2 agrees at 8 bases. J was trimmed by 5 bases and V by 3 bases; bases with no gene match: 9. The CDR3 extends over 15 amino acids. CDR1 and CDR2 from the germline V gene are MGHDK and SYGVNS. For the CDR3, the DNA is TGTGCCAGCAGTGAGGGTTGGCGGGAGGAGAACGAGCAGTACTTC. Residues: CASSEGWREENEQYF.

This clone was counted a few times. The V and J genes are TRBV6-5 and TRBJ2-7, with TRBD2 matching 8 bases. Germline CDR1 MNHEY, CDR2 SVGAGI. The J segment lost 7 bases and the V segment lost 11 bases, leaving 13 bases of the junction unmatched. The CDR3 contains 13 residues. Here the CDR3 reads CAATGGVPLEQYF. The DNA of the CDR3 is TGTGCCGCTACGGGGGGGGTTCCCTTGGAGCAGTACTTC.

The chain joins TRBV4-2 to TRBJ2-1; 15 nucleotides match TRBD2. This CDR3 has 18 residues. V lost 2 bases, J lost 6 bases, and 8 bases stayed unmatched. CDR1 and CDR2 (germline): LGHNA, YNFKEQ. CDR3 amino acids: CASSQSGLAGGGVNEQFF. The CDR3 DNA is TGTGCCAGCAGCCAATCCGGACTAGCGGGAGGGGGGGTCAATGAGCAGTTCTTC.

CDR3 sequence: CASSPRSRDRAYNEQFF. In DNA, the CDR3 is TGTGCCAGCAGCCCGCGGAGCCGGGACAGGGCCTACAATGAGCAGTTCTTC. The chain joins TRBV11-2 to TRBJ2-1; TRBD1 agrees at 9 bases. The germline gives CDR1 SGHAT, CDR2 FQNNGV. The CDR3 spans 17 residues. With V trimmed by 5 bases and J by 2 bases, 10 bases remained unmatched.

In its sample, this clone was seen a few times. The identical CDR3 is also encoded by other nucleotide sequences in the sample. The chain recombines TRBV19 with TRBJ1-2, with 8 bases matching TRBD1. Germline assignment: CDR1 LNHDA and CDR2 SQIVND (reference sequence). After removal of 3 bases from V and 3 bases from J, the junction contained 3 bases not matched to a gene. CDR3 size: 14 residues. The chain's CDR3 is CASSIGQGDYGYTF. The DNA for the CDR3 is TGTGCCAGTAGTATTGGACAGGGAGACTATGGCTACACCTTC. Based on the CDR3 plus reference TRBV19 and TRBJ1-2, the full variable domain is DGGITQSPKYLFRKEGQNVTLSCEQNLNHDAMYWYRQDPGQGLRLIYYSQIVNDFQKGDIAEGYSVSREKKESFPLTVTSAQKNPTAFYLCASSIGQGDYGYTFGSGTRLTVV.

The rearrangement joins TRBV5-1 to TRBJ2-7; 7 bases line up with TRBD2. In germline, CDR1 is SGHRS, CDR2 YFSETQ. CDR3 size: 15 residues. V trimming: 4 bases; J trimming: 4 bases; junction bases outside the gene matches: 11. CDR3 in amino acids: CASSLMSGEGYEQYF. The CDR3 region has the DNA TGCGCCAGCAGCCTAATGTCGGGGGAGGGATACGAGCAGTACTTC.

This clone came up a few times. The chain carries TRBV7-9 and TRBJ2-3, with 8 nucleotides matching TRBD2. Unmatched junction bases numbered 4, after V lost 2 bases and J lost 0 bases. In germline, CDR1 is SEHNR, CDR2 FQNEAQ (reference sequence). There are 16 residues in the CDR3. The CDR3 DNA is TGTGCCAGCAGCTTACTCGGGACTAGGAGCACAGATACGCAGTATTTT. This encodes CASSLLGTRSTDTQYF. The variable domain in full, completed from reference TRBV7-9 and TRBJ2-3, reads DTGVSQNPRHKITKRGQNVTFRCDPISEHNRLYWYRQTLGQGPEFLTYFQNEAQLEKSRLLSDRFSAERPKGSFSTLEIQRTEQGDSAMYLCASSLLGTRSTDTQYFGPGTRLTVL.